The source of this T cell receptor (beta chain) is a study of CD8+ T cells in alopecia areata. About the study: Tofacitinib was given for 6 to 18 months, then stopped for 6 months.

The sample holds a few counts of this clone. The length of the CDR3 is 14 residues. Between the trimmed V and J ends, which lost 5 bases and 1 base, there was a span of 11 bases. Germline CDR1 reads LNHDA; CDR2 reads SQIVND (reference sequence). The treatment is: oral pan-JAK inhibitor, 5-10 mg twice daily. Investigators isolated RNA and reverse transcribed it into cDNA to act as the sequencing template. Some clones are missing from TCRdb's copy, which holds only in-frame ones; the method was immunoSEQ multiplex PCR. The sample records approximately 160,000 clones, 60% being singletons. The V call is TRBV19, the J call TRBJ1-1, with TRBD1 as a possible D gene (6 bases). This TCR came from a human donor with alopecia areata. Sample: CD4+ T cells sorted from blood, taken at week 24, from a patient treated with tofacitinib. The CDR3 is CASSYRAPNTEAFF. As DNA, the CDR3 is TGTGCCAGTAGTTACAGGGCCCCGAACACTGAAGCTTTCTTT. The full variable domain, completed using reference TRBV19 and TRBJ1-1, is DGGITQSPKYLFRKEGQNVTLSCEQNLNHDAMYWYRQDPGQGLRLIYYSQIVNDFQKGDIAEGYSVSREKKESFPLTVTSAQKNPTAFYLCASSYRAPNTEAFFGQGTRLTVV.